This TCR beta chain was found in a study of cytomegalovirus exposure and HLA in healthy donors. The germline V and J ends were trimmed by 5 bases and 4 bases, with 15 bases remaining between them. The germline V gene encodes CDR1 SGHNT and CDR2 YENEEA. CDR3 size: 15 residues. Notes on the study in general: HLA allele associations emerged for roughly 16,000 TCR beta sequences in a later analysis, at 0.05 false discovery rate. The likely origin of a cluster of highly shared sequence variants was a sequencing artifact.

A multiplex PCR was run with 60 Vbeta primers and 13 Jbeta primers. Some clones are missing from TCRdb's copy, which holds only in-frame ones; the method was immunoSEQ multiplex PCR. This table has roughly 150,000 clones, 85% appearing once. Of note for this clone: Its antigen remains unidentified.

The sample was PBMCs. The origin of this receptor is a boy younger than 10 in good health and CMV-seronegative. The V and J genes are TRBV11-3 and TRBJ2-1; maybe TRBD2 (6 bases). Here the CDR3 reads CASSLTGLRYNEQFF. CDR3 sequence (DNA): TGTGCCAGCAGCCTGACGGGACTTAGATACAATGAGCAGTTCTTC.